This TCR beta chain was observed in a study of Tregs in tolerant kidney transplant recipients (dated 2019 in TCRdb). About the investigation overall: Before combined kidney and bone marrow transplantation, this study identified donor-specific regulatory T cells using TCRbeta sequencing and then followed those same cells after transplant. In a few healthy controls, several methods of expanding Tregs specific for an allogeneic donor were compared by TCRbeta repertoire sequencing. Findings and caveats that apply to the study as a whole: Because only a small number of patients were included, the study had limitations, and the results will need to be validated in larger populations as well as under other immunosuppression protocols. Biological reproducibility was not directly addressed, though technical replication error appeared minimal. The most biologically relevant and donor-specific TCRbeta repertoire appeared to be identified by expanding Tregs with activated donor B cells.

V loses 3 bases, J loses 0 bases, and the germline ends lie 8 bases apart. The CDR3 spans 14 residues, from the cysteine through the phenylalanine. Only the CDR3 part of the read is kept: 42 bases, read in frame from the first base. CDR1 and CDR2, looked up from the germline V gene, are KGHSH and LQKENI. For TCRbeta CDR3 sequencing, genomic DNA was extracted from sorted cells using the QIAGEN DNeasy Blood and Tissue Kit. High-throughput TCRbeta CDR3 sequencing was carried out commercially through immunoSEQ, with PCR amplification with bias correction and internal controls included. The study's own analysis went as follows. A unique productive TCRbeta sequence was defined by the CDR3 nucleotide sequence when primers matched, and otherwise by the CDR3 amino acid sequence together with the Vbeta and Jbeta genes. To correct for sorting error, sequences found in more than one sorted population at a frequency ratio of 2:1 or less were discarded, and the remaining shared sequences were assigned to the population with the higher frequency. A sequence counted as donor-reactive if, in CFSE-low cells, the sequence had a frequency of at least 0.01% and was expanded at least 5-fold compared with unstimulated cells. Repertoire divergence was quantified by Jensen-Shannon divergence using the top 100 TCRbeta sequences ranked by frequency. For samples with multiple sequencing runs, sorting error was corrected separately for each run before the runs were pooled. TCRdb took over this immuneACCESS table, retaining in-frame rearrangements with V and J assigned. Such tables are incomplete; in checked studies, under half of the missing clones stem from an unresolved V gene, and the remainder is unexplained. The V and J calls and clone size were taken over from that table, and D and trimming were inferred from the DNA. The sample table contains more than 90,000 clones; only one count was recorded for around nine tenths of them. In total, the top ten clones hold around 0.6% of the sample.

Remarks on this clone: The target of this receptor is not known. No base qualities exist here, and no much larger clone lies one base off it.

Unstimulated Tregs (CD4+CD25+CD127-), CD4+ non-Tregs (CD4+CD25-), CD4 and CD8 cells were FACS-sorted from thawed PBMCs. Healthy control blood came either as purchased buffy coats or from healthy volunteers. Healthy control blood was separated into PBMCs by Ficoll density gradient and cryopreserved, and patient PBMCs were collected both before and after transplant. This receptor was identified in a human donor in good health. The sequencing sample was made of CD4+ T cells from blood. Recombination joined TRBV18 with TRBJ1-1; a tentative D match to TRBD1 spans 5 bases. The CDR3 has the sequence CASSPGGLNTEAFF. The base sequence is TGTGCCAGCTCACCCGGGGGATTGAACACTGAAGCTTTCTTT.